Following are 6 T cell receptor beta chains from one sample sequenced in a study of blood T cell repertoires in COVID-19. Sequencing was performed with immunoSEQ multiplex PCR; in TCRdb, only in-frame clones are kept and a portion is missing. The profile shows approximately 240,000 clones, just under 85% of them singletons. Sequences were obtained from peripheral blood. The receptors derive from a woman aged 55-70 years with active or convalescent COVID-19.

The CDR3 sequence is CASSFSGRDQETQYF. The CDR3 region has the DNA TGTGCCAGCAGCTTTAGCGGGAGGGACCAAGAGACCCAGTACTTC. This chain links TRBV9 with TRBJ2-5, with 11 bases lining up with TRBD2. CDR1 is SGDLS and CDR2 is YYNGEE in the germline V gene. The trim removed 4 bases at V and 0 bases at J, leaving 2 bases unmatched. CDR3 length: 15 amino acids.

This clone was recorded only once. CDR3 nucleotide sequence: TGTGCCAGCACCTTGGATGGCGGGACAGATACGCAGTATTTT. It specifies CASTLDGGTDTQYF. V is TRBV7-9 and J is TRBJ2-3; the D gene is possibly TRBD2 (5 bases). Trimming removed 7 bases at V and 3 bases at J, with 14 bases between. The germline V gene has CDR1 SEHNR and CDR2 FQNEAQ (reference sequence). The CDR3 length is 14 residues.

This clone has only a few counts. This sequence joins TRBV4-2 and TRBJ1-3; tentatively, D is TRBD1 (5 bases). The V end lost 4 bases, the J end lost 0 bases, and 13 bases lay between the germline ends. Germline V gives CDR1 LGHNA, CDR2 YNFKEQ. The CDR3 spans 16 residues. The CDR3 sequence: CASSPWQGLSGNTIYF. In DNA, the CDR3 is TGTGCCAGCAGCCCCTGGCAGGGACTCTCTGGAAACACCATATATTTT.

This clone appeared once. The sample holds other DNA sequences that translate to the same CDR3. This chain connects TRBV7-9 to TRBJ1-1, with D possibly TRBD1 on 5 matching bases. The CDR3 is made up of 14 amino acids. The V gene's germline CDR1 is SEHNR and CDR2 FQNEAQ (reference sequence). Trimming removed 1 base at V and 4 bases at J, with 10 bases between. Here the CDR3 reads CASSLEGTGTEAFF. CDR3 in DNA: TGTGCCAGCAGCTTAGAGGGAACAGGCACTGAAGCTTTCTTT.

A note on this clone: The same CDR3 is also encoded by other DNA sequences in this sample. This sequence joins TRBV18 and TRBJ2-1, with 9 bases matching TRBD1. The CDR3 length is 15 residues. The trim removed 3 bases at V and 0 bases at J, leaving 0 bases unmatched. From germline, CDR1 is KGHSH and CDR2 LQKENI. CDR3 loop: CASSPTGGSYNEQFF. The CDR3 nucleotides read TGTGCCAGCTCACCGACAGGGGGCTCCTACAATGAGCAGTTCTTC. The full variable domain, in which reference TRBV18 and TRBJ2-1 provide the parts outside the CDR3, is NAGVMQNPRHLVRRRGQEARLRCSPMKGHSHVYWYRQLPEEGLKFMVYLQKENIIDESGMPKERFSAEFPKEGPSILRIQQVVRGDSAAYFCASSPTGGSYNEQFFGPGTRLTVL.

The chain has TRBV7-2 and TRBJ1-1; no clear D. The germline V gene encodes CDR1 SGHTA and CDR2 FQGNSA. V lost 3 bases and J 5 bases, leaving 16 bases between the germline ends. This CDR3 region has 15 residues. The CDR3 DNA reads TGTGCCAGCAGCTTCTTACCGGCTTTCAGGACTGAAGCTTTCTTT. It is translated as CASSFLPAFRTEAFF.